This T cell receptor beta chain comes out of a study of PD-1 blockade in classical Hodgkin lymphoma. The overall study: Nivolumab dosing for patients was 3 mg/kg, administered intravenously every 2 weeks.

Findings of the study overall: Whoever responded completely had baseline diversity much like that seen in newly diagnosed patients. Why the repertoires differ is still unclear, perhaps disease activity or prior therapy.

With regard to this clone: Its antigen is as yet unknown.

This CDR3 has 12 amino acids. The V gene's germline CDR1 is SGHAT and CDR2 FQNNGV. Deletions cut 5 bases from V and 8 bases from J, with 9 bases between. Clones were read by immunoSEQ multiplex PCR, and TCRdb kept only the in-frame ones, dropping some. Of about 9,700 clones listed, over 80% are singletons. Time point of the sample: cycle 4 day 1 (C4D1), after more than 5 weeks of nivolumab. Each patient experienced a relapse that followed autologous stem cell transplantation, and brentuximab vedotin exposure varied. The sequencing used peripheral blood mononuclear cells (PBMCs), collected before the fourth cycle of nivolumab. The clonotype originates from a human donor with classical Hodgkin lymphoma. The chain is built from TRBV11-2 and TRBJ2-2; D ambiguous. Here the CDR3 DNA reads TGTGCCAGCAGCCCTCGGGCGGGGGAGCTGTTTTTT. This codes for CASSPRAGELFF.